The following is a TCR beta chain sequence with its context. The antigen remains unidentified. The data derive from a study of identifying expanded T cells in peripheral blood. V lost 1 base to trimming and J lost 4 bases, with 8 bases between them. The CDR3 runs to 13 residues. Germline lookup yields CDR1 LGHNT and CDR2 FRNRAP. The data were produced by immunoSEQ multiplex PCR, yet TCRdb's version contains in-frame clones alone and is incomplete. The table lists over 85,000 clones, more than 75% of them singletons. Study findings and constraints: Two-week clone count variance significantly increased as total template count grew. Roughly 1.1 clones differed between technical replicates, versus approximately 16 and 20 over time.

Collection occurred without any documented infections or immune events in donors. This TCR was sampled from a person aged 18 to 75 in good health. J is TRBJ2-7 and V is TRBV12-5; D is unresolved. What was sequenced was blood. Here the CDR3 reads CASGLETLYEQYF. CDR3 nucleotides: TGTGCTAGTGGTTTGGAAACTTTGTACGAGCAGTACTTC.